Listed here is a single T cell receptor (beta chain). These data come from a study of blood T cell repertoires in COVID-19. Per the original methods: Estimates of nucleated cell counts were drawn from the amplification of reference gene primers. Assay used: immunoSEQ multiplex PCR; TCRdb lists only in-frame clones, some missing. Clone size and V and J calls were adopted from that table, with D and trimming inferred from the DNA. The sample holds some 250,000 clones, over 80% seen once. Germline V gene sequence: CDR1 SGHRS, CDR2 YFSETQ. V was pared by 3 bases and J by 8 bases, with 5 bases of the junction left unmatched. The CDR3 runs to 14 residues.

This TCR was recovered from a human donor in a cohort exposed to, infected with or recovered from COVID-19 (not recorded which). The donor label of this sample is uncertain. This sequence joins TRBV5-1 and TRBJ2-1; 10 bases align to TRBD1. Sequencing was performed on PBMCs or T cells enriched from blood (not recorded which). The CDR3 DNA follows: TGCGCCAGCAGCTCGGGACAGGGGATCGATGAGCAGTTCTTC. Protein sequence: CASSSGQGIDEQFF.